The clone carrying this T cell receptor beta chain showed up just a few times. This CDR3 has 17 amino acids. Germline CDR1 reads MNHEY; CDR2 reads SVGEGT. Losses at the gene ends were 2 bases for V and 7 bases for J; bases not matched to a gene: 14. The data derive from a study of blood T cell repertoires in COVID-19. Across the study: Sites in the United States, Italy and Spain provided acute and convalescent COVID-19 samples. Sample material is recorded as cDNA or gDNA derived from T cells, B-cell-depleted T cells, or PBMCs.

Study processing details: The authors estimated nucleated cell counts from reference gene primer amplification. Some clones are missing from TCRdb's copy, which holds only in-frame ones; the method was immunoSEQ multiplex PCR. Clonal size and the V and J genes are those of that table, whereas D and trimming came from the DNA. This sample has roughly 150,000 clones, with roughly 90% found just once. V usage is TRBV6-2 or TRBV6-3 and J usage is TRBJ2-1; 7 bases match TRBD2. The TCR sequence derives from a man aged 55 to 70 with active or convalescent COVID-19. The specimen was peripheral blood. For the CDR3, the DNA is TGTGCCAGCAGTTACATCCCAGGACTAGGGGTGAGGAATGAGCAGTTCTTC. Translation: CASSYIPGLGVRNEQFF.